This T cell receptor beta chain was sequenced during a study of blood T cell repertoires in COVID-19. In the source study's methods: Amplified reference gene primers provided the basis for estimating nucleated cell counts. Profiled with immunoSEQ multiplex PCR; TCRdb holds only in-frame clones, not every one. The V and J calls and the clone size are those of that table, but D and trimming were determined from the DNA. The sample lists over 250,000 clones, approximately 86% occurring once. The length of the CDR3 is 15 residues. The TCR comes from a man aged 35 to 55 who had recovered from COVID-19. The chain employs TRBV7-5 and TRBJ1-1; the table assigns TRBD1, which was not confirmed against the DNA. TRBV7-5 is a documented pseudogene. The sequenced sample was peripheral blood. The CDR3 DNA sequence: TGTGCCAGAAGAGAGGTCCCTACAGGGGATACTGAAGCTTTCTTT. It specifies CARREVPTGDTEAFF.